This T cell receptor beta chain stems from a study of blood T cell repertoires in COVID-19. Study at large: The United States, Italy and Spain supplied acute and convalescent COVID-19 samples.

The germline CDR1 and CDR2 sequences are SEHNR and FQNEAQ (reference sequence). The CDR3 contains 15 residues. V shed 5 bases and J shed 0 bases, with 13 bases lying between them. Method: immunoSEQ multiplex PCR; TCRdb's copy keeps in-frame clones and lacks some. The sample carries under 130,000 clones, almost 90% recorded once. The receptor was derived from a human donor in a cohort sampled during active COVID-19. The V gene is TRBV7-9, the J gene TRBJ1-1; no clear D. Sequenced: peripheral blood. The CDR3: CASSHRVVVNTEAFF. The CDR3 coding sequence is TGTGCCAGCAGCCATAGAGTGGTTGTGAACACTGAAGCTTTCTTT.